The clone carrying this T cell receptor (beta chain) showed up just a few times. Its target is not known. These data belong to a study of vaccination effects on CD4 cells after COVID-19. Using immunoSEQ multiplex PCR, the repertoire was profiled, and TCRdb retains in-frame clones only, with some absent. The table lists about 32,000 clones, 72% of them singletons, with roughly an eighth in the top ten. Germline CDR1 reads SGHDN; CDR2 reads FVKESK. The CDR3 runs 15 residues. The ends were cut back, 0 bases at V and 5 bases at J, with 12 bases in the middle. With the ViraFEST assay, the study expanded antigen-specific CD4+ T cells using viral peptide pools, then sequenced them. Culture lasted 10 days before CD4+ T cell isolation. All participants had two doses of either the BNT162b2 or mRNA-1273 vaccine.

The source of this sequence is a human donor who received a COVID-19 vaccine. The sequencing here drew on CD4+ T cells from PBMCs cultured with HCoV-229E spike peptides, taken after COVID-19 vaccination. V is TRBV14 and J is TRBJ2-3; the D gene is possibly TRBD1 (5 bases). This CDR3 is CASSQEGWGGDTQYF. As DNA, the CDR3 is TGTGCCAGCAGCCAAGAAGGGTGGGGCGGAGATACGCAGTATTTT.